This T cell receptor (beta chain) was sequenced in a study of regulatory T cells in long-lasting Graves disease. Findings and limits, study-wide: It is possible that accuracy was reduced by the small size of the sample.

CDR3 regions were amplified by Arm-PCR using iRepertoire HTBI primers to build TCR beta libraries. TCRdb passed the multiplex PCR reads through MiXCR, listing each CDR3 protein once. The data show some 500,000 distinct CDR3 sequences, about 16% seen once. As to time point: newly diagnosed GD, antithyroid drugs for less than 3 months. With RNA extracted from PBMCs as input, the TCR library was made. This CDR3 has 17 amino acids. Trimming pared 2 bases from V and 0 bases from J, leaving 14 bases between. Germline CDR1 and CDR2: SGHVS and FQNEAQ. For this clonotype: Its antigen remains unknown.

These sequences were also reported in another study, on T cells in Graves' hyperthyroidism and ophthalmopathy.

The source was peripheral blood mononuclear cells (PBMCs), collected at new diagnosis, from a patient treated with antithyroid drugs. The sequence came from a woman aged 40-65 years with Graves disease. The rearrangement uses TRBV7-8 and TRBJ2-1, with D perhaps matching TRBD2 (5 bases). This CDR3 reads CASSLFGSTSSYNEQFF. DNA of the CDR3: TGTGCCAGCAGCTTATTCGGCAGCACTAGCTCCTACAATGAGCAGTTCTTC. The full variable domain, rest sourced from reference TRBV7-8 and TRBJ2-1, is GAGVSQSPRYKVAKRGQDVALRCDPISGHVSLFWYQQALGQGPEFLTYFQNEAQLDKSGLPSDRFFAERPEGSVSTLKIQRTQQEDSAVYLCASSLFGSTSSYNEQFFGPGTRLTVL.